This TCR beta chain originates from a study of blood T cell repertoires in COVID-19. Study-level information: The analysed material was cDNA or gDNA that came from T cells, B-cell-depleted T cells, or PBMCs.

Looked up from germline, CDR1 is MNHNY and CDR2 is SVGAGI (reference sequence). This CDR3 spans 13 amino acids. Trimming removed 5 bases at V and 3 bases at J, with 11 bases between. In the source study's methods: Reference gene primers were amplified, and this amplification served to estimate nucleated cell counts. Assay used: immunoSEQ multiplex PCR; TCRdb lists only in-frame clones, some missing. Clone size and the V and J calls come from that table; the DNA yielded D and trimming. The data show approximately 130,000 clones, 83% seen once. Sample: peripheral blood. This clonotype originated in an elderly man with active or convalescent COVID-19. The rearrangement joins TRBV6-6 to TRBJ2-7, with a weak D call TRBD2 (6 bases). The CDR3 bases are TGTGCCAGCAGTGCCGGGAGTGACTACGAGCAGTACTTC. It is translated as CASSAGSDYEQYF.